This passage covers 21 T cell receptor beta chains from one sample sequenced in a study of spatial heterogeneity in lung cancer. Time point described: blood at routine non-recurrence follow-up after resection. TCRdb re-analysed the 5' RACE reads in MiXCR, keeping a single row per CDR3 protein. The table has around 41,000 distinct CDR3 sequences, approximately 22% seen once. This specimen was PBMCs, taken at follow-up. The receptors shown here come from a female donor with early-stage non-small cell lung cancer.

This clonotype was seen at least ten times. The V call is TRBV29-1, the J call TRBJ2-2; D possibly corresponds to TRBD1 (5 bases). This CDR3 spans 11 amino acids. Per the germline V gene, CDR1 is SQVTM and CDR2 is ANQGSEA. The V gene lost 6 bases and the J gene lost 6 bases, with 8 bases spanning the gap. CDR3 sequence: CSVSRAGELFF. The CDR3 nucleotides read TGCAGCGTCAGCAGGGCCGGGGAGCTGTTTTTT.

There are many counts of this clonotype. The CDR3, as DNA: TGCGCCAGCAGCTTGCCGCCTAGGGGCGCGGGAGAGACCCAGTACTTC. It is translated as CASSLPPRGAGETQYF. The V and J genes are TRBV5-1 and TRBJ2-5; possibly TRBD1 or TRBD2 for D (5 bases each). The germline V gene encodes CDR1 SGHRS and CDR2 YFSETQ. The length of the CDR3 is 16 residues. The ends were cut back, 1 base at V and 4 bases at J, with 17 bases in the middle.

The rearrangement links TRBV5-1 to TRBJ2-5; D remains unclear. The CDR3 spans 13 residues. V dropped 6 bases and J dropped 2 bases, with 11 bases sitting between them. Germline V CDR1 and CDR2: SGHRS, YFSETQ. The CDR3 DNA is TGCGCCAGCAACCTATTGGGGCAAGAGACCCAGTACTTC. Protein product: CASNLLGQETQYF.

Only a few counts were recorded for this clonotype. The genes are TRBV9 and TRBJ1-2, with 8 bases lining up with TRBD1. Looked up from germline, CDR1 is SGDLS and CDR2 is YYNGEE. The CDR3 runs to 13 residues. V trimming: 3 bases; J trimming: 4 bases; junction bases outside the gene matches: 2. The CDR3 sequence: CASSGTGSYGYTF. In nucleotides, the CDR3 is TGTGCCAGCAGCGGGACAGGGTCCTATGGCTACACCTTC. Complete variable domain (other parts from reference TRBV9 and TRBJ1-2): DSGVTQTPKHLITATGQRVTLRCSPRSGDLSVYWYQQSLDQGLQFLIQYYNGEERAKGNILERFSAQQFPDLHSELNLSSLELGDSALYFCASSGTGSYGYTFGSGTRLTVV.

The chain couples TRBV21-1 to TRBJ2-3; the table calls TRBD2, which could not be checked here. TRBV21-1 is reported as a pseudogene. The CDR3 length is 15 residues. The CDR3 bases are TGTGCCAGCATGGAAATAACGGGAGCCGCAGATACGCAGTATTTT. This codes for CASMEITGAADTQYF.

CDR3 DNA: TGTGCCAGCAGAAAAGAATGGGCAGATAGCAATCAGCCCCAGCATTTT. This encodes CASRKEWADSNQPQHF. The V and J genes are TRBV6-5 and TRBJ1-5; D ambiguous. The length of the CDR3 is 16 residues. V shed 6 bases and J shed 0 bases, with 15 bases lying between them. Germline loops: CDR1 MNHEY, CDR2 SVGAGI.

Only a few counts were recorded for this clonotype. The rearrangement uses TRBV27 and TRBJ1-2, with a possible D match to TRBD1 (5 bases). The CDR3 runs 14 residues. Trimming stripped 3 bases from V and 5 bases from J, with 13 bases between. Germline CDR1 is MNHEY and CDR2 is SMNVEV (reference sequence). DNA of the CDR3: TGTGCCAGCAGTTTGACCGGGACGATATATGGCTACACCTTC. It is translated as CASSLTGTIYGYTF.

This clonotype was seen more than once but under ten times. The genes are TRBV20-1 and TRBJ1-5; no clear D. This CDR3 region has 13 residues. Trimming shortened V by 5 bases and J by 6 bases, and 14 bases separated the two germline ends. From germline, CDR1 is DFQATT and CDR2 SNEGSKA (reference sequence). The CDR3 here is CSASPGGRQPQHF. CDR3 coding DNA: TGCAGTGCTTCCCCGGGAGGCCGTCAGCCCCAGCATTTT.

This clonotype was seen more than once but under ten times. One junction end does not reproduce the germline sequence, and a read error may be involved. The chain links TRBV7-9 to TRBJ1-1; perhaps TRBD1 as D (5 bases). Germline CDR1 and CDR2: SEHNR and FQNEAQ (reference sequence). This CDR3 is 11 amino acids long. CDR3 protein: CASNLQDAAFF. The CDR3 DNA follows: TGTGCCAGCAACTTACAGGATGCAGCTTTCTTT.

This clonotype was observed at least ten times. This chain connects TRBV14 to TRBJ2-7; 13 nucleotides agree with TRBD2. The CDR3 contains 15 residues. The V and J ends lost 5 bases and 7 bases, in that order; junction bases with no gene match: 8. Germline lookup yields CDR1 SGHDN and CDR2 FVKESK. CDR3 DNA: TGTGCCAGCAGCAAAGGACTAGCGGGAGTTGAAGAGCAGTACTTC. Encoded protein: CASSKGLAGVEEQYF.

The chain couples TRBV25-1 to TRBJ2-6; D is possibly TRBD2 (6 bases). The CDR3 is 16 amino acids. The germline CDR1 and CDR2 sequences are MGHDK and SYGVNS. Trimming pared 3 bases from V and 4 bases from J, leaving 13 bases between. The chain's CDR3 is CASSDPGEAGANVLTF. The CDR3 nucleotides are TGTGCCAGCAGTGATCCGGGGGAAGCGGGGGCCAACGTCCTGACTTTC.

This clonotype was observed many times. The genes are TRBV30 and TRBJ1-5; D is uncertain. Germline V gene data show CDR1 as GTSNPN and CDR2 as SVGIG (reference sequence). The CDR3 is made up of 13 amino acids. Trimming took 0 bases from V and 4 from J, leaving 7 bases between them. The CDR3 spells CAWSVRENQPQHF. CDR3 nucleotides: TGTGCCTGGAGTGTACGGGAGAATCAGCCCCAGCATTTT.

The V gene is TRBV7-9, the J gene TRBJ2-1; weak D call: TRBD1 (5 bases). Germline loops: CDR1 SEHNR, CDR2 FQNEAQ (reference sequence). Between the trimmed V and J ends, which lost 5 bases and 2 bases, there was a span of 13 bases. This CDR3 is 15 amino acids long. The CDR3 DNA is TGTGCCAGCAGCATGACAGAGGCACCCTACAATGAGCAGTTCTTC. This codes for CASSMTEAPYNEQFF.

In its sample, this clonotype was seen a few times. V and J are TRBV11-2 and TRBJ1-2, with 7 bases that match TRBD1. Losses at the gene ends were 5 bases for V and 0 bases for J; bases not matched to a gene: 9. The germline CDR1 and CDR2 sequences are SGHAT and FQNNGV. The CDR3 contains 16 residues. CDR3 residues: CASSPRQGRSNYGYTF. The CDR3 DNA reads as TGTGCCAGCAGCCCAAGACAGGGACGCTCTAACTATGGCTACACCTTC.

At least ten counts were recorded for this clonotype. J is TRBJ2-3 and V is TRBV7-3; D is undetermined. The germline V and J ends were trimmed by 2 bases and 4 bases, with 7 bases remaining between them. This CDR3 is built from 13 residues. Germline CDR1 and CDR2: SGHTA and FQGTGA. The CDR3 region has the DNA TGTGCCAGCAGCTTAGGGGTCCCAGATACGCAGTATTTT. Translated: CASSLGVPDTQYF.

In this sample, this clonotype turned up a few times. The genes are TRBV11-2 and TRBJ2-1; 12 bases are shared with TRBD2. This CDR3 spans 16 amino acids. The junction had 11 bases not matched to a gene; V was cut back by 1 base and J by 13 bases. Germline lookup yields CDR1 SGHAT and CDR2 FQNNGV. The CDR3 here is CASSLALAGGLDIQFF. Written as DNA, the CDR3 is TGTGCCAGCAGCTTAGCACTAGCGGGAGGACTCGATATTCAGTTCTTC.

In its sample, this clonotype was seen many times. The chain is built from TRBV7-3 and TRBJ2-1; TRBD2 matches at 8 bases. Unmatched junction bases numbered 9, after V lost 5 bases and J lost 6 bases. This CDR3 is 15 amino acids long. Per the germline V gene, CDR1 is SGHTA and CDR2 is FQGTGA. The CDR3 nucleotides are TGTGCCAGCAGCACCGGGACTAGAGGAACCAATGAGCAGTTCTTC. It translates to CASSTGTRGTNEQFF.

This clonotype was picked up many times. This chain uses TRBV20-1 with TRBJ1-1; TRBD1 matches 7 bases. V lost 6 bases to trimming and J lost 0 bases; unmatched junction nucleotides: 4. CDR1 is DFQATT and CDR2 is SNEGSKA in the germline V gene (reference sequence). The CDR3 loop spans 13 amino acids. CDR3 region: CSARDRLNTEAFF. The CDR3 bases are TGCAGTGCCCGGGACAGACTGAACACTGAAGCTTTCTTT.

The chain has TRBV30 and TRBJ1-2; D is possibly TRBD1 (5 bases). Trimming shortened V by 0 bases and J by 7 bases, and 12 bases separated the two germline ends. This CDR3 comprises 13 residues. Germline assignment: CDR1 GTSNPN and CDR2 SVGIG (reference sequence). CDR3 in amino acids: CAWSVGTRAGYTF. Written as DNA, the CDR3 is TGTGCCTGGAGTGTCGGGACGAGGGCTGGCTACACCTTC.

This clonotype was found many times. The rearrangement links TRBV4-1 to TRBJ1-5, with D possibly TRBD1 on 5 matching bases. The CDR3 has 15 amino acids. Looked up from germline, CDR1 is MGHRA and CDR2 is YSYEKL. Deletions cut 0 bases from V and 2 bases from J, with 8 bases between. The CDR3 protein is CASSQDLGGNQPQHF. The CDR3 bases are TGCGCCAGCAGCCAAGATTTAGGGGGCAATCAGCCCCAGCATTTT.

This clonotype was seen a handful of times. The rearrangement uses TRBV11-2 and TRBJ2-6, with D perhaps TRBD1 or TRBD2 (5 bases each). The CDR3 totals 14 residues. The germline V gene has CDR1 SGHAT and CDR2 FQNNGV. Trimming took off 5 bases at V and 0 bases at J, with 5 bases between the two ends. The CDR3 coding sequence is TGTGCCAGCAGCGGGGGCTCTGGGGCCAACGTCCTGACTTTC. It encodes CASSGGSGANVLTF.